This entry lists 19 T cell receptor delta chains sequenced from one sample in a study of gamma delta lymphoproliferative disorders and STAT genes. PBMCs from patients and controls supplied the genomic DNA for sequencing. TCRdb reanalyzed the multiplex PCR reads using CATT. Of 1,200 or so delta-chain clones listed, about 1.9% were seen once; the top ten hold about 57%. The sequenced material came from blood. These receptors were taken from a human donor in good health.

This clone was picked up a small number of times. This is likely an artifact of a read error, given a far larger clone one base away. Other DNA sequences in the same sample also yield this CDR3. The chain carries TRDV2 and TRDJ1; the D gene is possibly TRDD3 (6 bases). This CDR3 is built from 17 residues. CDR1 and CDR2 from the germline V gene are GEAIGNYY and EKD. The CDR3 DNA follows: TGTGCCTGTGACGACATGGGTGGGGGTCCCCACACGGATAAACTCATCTTT. Encoded protein: CACDDMGGGPHTDKLIF.

On this clone: For this DNA, TCRdb reports the protein of a much larger clone, which diverges at residue 7, most likely from a read error; the protein presented here is translated directly from the DNA. The chain is built from TRDV2 and TRDJ2; no reliable D call. V dropped 0 bases and J dropped 3 bases, with 10 bases sitting between them. Germline-derived CDR1 and CDR2 are GEAIGNYY and EKD. CDR3 size: 15 residues. The CDR3 loop is CACDTVESLTAQLFF. CDR3 coding DNA: TGTGCCTGTGACACCGTCGAGTCCCTGACAGCACAACTCTTCTTT.

About this clone itself: The protein TCRdb gives is from a much larger clone and does not agree with this DNA's translation at residue 14, likely a read error; the protein shown here comes from the DNA. The chain links TRDV1 to TRDJ1, with TRDD2 matching 7 bases. The CDR3 extends over 17 amino acids. Germline assignment: CDR1 TSWWSYY and CDR2 QGS. Here the CDR3 DNA reads TGTGCTCTTGGGGGAACCTTCCTCCGTTGGGGCGCCGATAACCTCATCTTT. It encodes CALGGTFLRWGADNLIF.

About this clone: This probably arose from a read error, given a far larger clone one base away. The sample has other DNA sequences that encode this CDR3 too. The chain combines TRDV2 with TRDJ1; D perhaps matches TRDD3 (6 bases). Germline V gives CDR1 GEAIGNYY, CDR2 EKD. This CDR3 is built from 14 residues. Here the CDR3 DNA reads TGTGCCTGTGACACCGTGGGACTGGGAGATACACTCATCTTT. Its protein is CACDTVGLGDTLIF.

Concerning this clone itself: This likely reflects a read error, since a far larger clone is one base away. Other DNA sequences in the same sample also yield this CDR3. The chain uses TRDV2 and TRDJ1; D gene unclear. The CDR3 is made up of 16 amino acids. Germline values: CDR1 GEAIGNYY, CDR2 EKD. Trimming pared 0 bases from V and 3 bases from J, leaving 16 bases between. CDR3 DNA sequence: TGTGCCTGTGACACCTTGGGTGATCGGTGGGCCGATAAACTCATCTTT. This encodes CACDTLGDRWADKLIF.

There are a few counts of this clone. A far larger clone is a single base away, which makes a read error likely. This sample also contains other DNA sequences that code for the same CDR3. V is TRDV2 and J is TRDJ1, with 10 nucleotides matching TRDD3. Germline lookup yields CDR1 GEAIGNYY and CDR2 EKD. The CDR3 extends over 18 amino acids. The chain's CDR3 is CACDKLTGGSQLADKLIF. The CDR3 nucleotides read TGTGCCTGTGACAAACTTACTGGGGGATCTCAGCTCGCCGATAAACTCATCTTC.

A word on this clone: The protein that TCRdb holds for this DNA derives from a much larger clone and differs from the translated DNA at residue 11, which likely indicates a read error; the protein shown here is translated from the DNA. The chain links TRDV2 to TRDJ1; D ambiguous. This CDR3 has 17 residues. CDR1 is GEAIGNYY and CDR2 is EKD in the germline V gene. Trimming took off 0 bases at V and 1 base at J, with 17 bases between the two ends. The CDR3 spells CACDTVGTESSTDKLIF. CDR3 nucleotides: TGTGCCTGTGACACCGTAGGGACCGAATCCAGCACCGATAAACTCATCTTT.

This clone was counted only a few times. The protein given by TCRdb reflects a much larger clone and differs at residue 4 from this DNA's translation, likely from a read error; the protein shown is the DNA's translation. The chain combines TRDV1 with TRDJ1, with D possibly TRDD3 on 5 matching bases. The CDR3 is made up of 18 amino acids. Germline CDR1 reads TSWWSYY; CDR2 reads QGS. The CDR3 protein is CALEEPLYGEPYTDKLIF. In nucleotides, the CDR3 is TGTGCTCTTGAGGAACCTTTGTATGGGGAGCCCTACACCGATAAACTCATCTTT.

In this sample, this clone turned up a few times. A far larger clone lies a single base away; this is likely a read error. The sample carries other DNA sequences with the same CDR3. V gene TRDV2 combines with J gene TRDJ1, with TRDD3 matching over 8 bases. V dropped 5 bases and J dropped 1; count of bases not matched to a gene: 23. Germline lookup yields CDR1 GEAIGNYY and CDR2 EKD. This CDR3 has 20 residues. The CDR3 loop is CACVPLPPLGDQVTTDKLIF. The CDR3 DNA reads TGTGCCTGTGTACCGCTCCCTCCTCTGGGGGACCAAGTTACCACCGATAAACTCATCTTT.

The sample holds a few counts of this clone. The TCRdb protein comes from a much larger clone and disagrees with this DNA's translation at residue 15, likely due to a read error; the protein given here is derived from the DNA. This chain uses TRDV1 with TRDJ1, with 12 bases lining up with TRDD3. The junction had 17 bases not matched to a gene; V was cut back by 3 bases and J by 12 bases. This CDR3 comprises 17 residues. The germline V gene has CDR1 TSWWSYY and CDR2 QGS. The CDR3 coding sequence is TGTGCTCTTGGGGATGACCTTCCCCTACTGGGGGATACTGGGTTCATCTTT. It is translated as CALGDDLPLLGDTGFIF.

This clone showed up just a few times. The amino acid sequence in TCRdb belongs to a much larger clone and departs from this DNA's translation at residue 17, likely a sequencing read error; the sequence shown is translated from the DNA. The chain has TRDV1 and TRDJ3, with D maybe TRDD3 (5 bases). Germline lookup yields CDR1 TSWWSYY and CDR2 QGS. This CDR3 comprises 19 residues. In DNA form, the CDR3 reads TGTGCTCTTGGGGAACTGGGGGTCATAAATCCCTGGGACACCCGACAGACGTTTTTC. This encodes CALGELGVINPWDTRQTFF.

CDR3 nucleotide sequence: TGTGCCTGTGACAGTCTACTGGGGATACGCTACACCGATAAACTCATCTTT. As protein: CACDSLLGIRYTDKLIF. This chain joins TRDV2 and TRDJ1; 9 bases are shared with TRDD3. Per germline, CDR1 GEAIGNYY and CDR2 EKD. V was clipped by 2 bases and J by 0 bases; unmatched bases: 9. This CDR3 has 17 residues.

Only a few counts were recorded for this clone. TCRdb's listed protein matches a much larger clone and diverges from this DNA's translation at residue 15, likely through a read error; the protein shown comes from the DNA. V usage is TRDV2 and J usage is TRDJ1; D is perhaps TRDD3 (9 bases). The ends were cut back, 3 bases at V and 4 bases at J, with 32 bases in the middle. In germline, CDR1 is GEAIGNYY, CDR2 EKD. The CDR3 consists of 20 residues. This CDR3 reads CACDPLNLPTGDTPVDKLIF. For the CDR3, the DNA is TGTGCCTGTGACCCTTTAAATCTTCCTACGGGGGATACTCCTGTCGATAAACTCATCTTT.

With regard to this clone: Since a far larger clone is one base different, this is likely a read error. This specimen includes other DNA sequences encoding the same CDR3. The chain has TRDV2 and TRDJ1, with D tentatively TRDD3 (5 bases). The CDR3 has 19 amino acids. V lost 3 bases to trimming and J lost 0 bases, with 25 bases between them. Germline values: CDR1 GEAIGNYY, CDR2 EKD. CDR3 protein: CACDFLGYATRGDTDKLIF. As DNA, the CDR3 is TGTGCCTGTGACTTTTTGGGGTACGCTACCCGGGGGGACACCGATAAACTCATCTTT.

This clone was detected a few times. Given a far larger clone just one base away, this is likely a sequencing read error. Other DNA sequences in the sample encode the same CDR3. This chain connects TRDV1 to TRDJ1; 12 bases align to TRDD3. Germline CDR1 TSWWSYY, CDR2 QGS. Trimming cost V 6 bases and J 11 bases; bases outside gene matches: 19. CDR3 length: 17 amino acids. CDR3 DNA sequence: TGTGCTCTTGGTGATGACCTTCCCCTACTGGGGGATACTGGGCTCATCTTT. Translating gives CALGDDLPLLGDTGLIF.

In this sample, this clone turned up a few times. A read error is likely here: a far larger clone is one base away. The sample holds other DNA sequences that translate to the same CDR3. This chain joins TRDV1 and TRDJ1, with D tentatively TRDD2 (5 bases). This CDR3 comprises 18 residues. Per germline, CDR1 TSWWSYY and CDR2 QGS. The CDR3 DNA sequence: TGTGCTCTTGGGGAACTGGGTCCAAAATGCTTTACTTCCGATAAGCTCATCTTT. Its protein is CALGELGPKCFTSDKLIF.

In its sample, this clone was seen a few times. This DNA translates differently at residue 3 from the TCRdb protein, which is that of a much larger clone; a read error is likely, and the protein shown is the DNA's own translation. The rearrangement links TRDV2 to TRDJ1; 7 bases are shared with TRDD3. CDR1 is GEAIGNYY, CDR2 EKD, per germline. This CDR3 comprises 16 residues. DNA of the CDR3: TGTGCCTGGGACACGGTAGGTGGGGGAAACACCGATAAACTCATCTTT. Its protein is CAWDTVGGGNTDKLIF.

About this clone: The protein recorded in TCRdb matches a much larger clone and deviates from this DNA's translation at residue 3, suggesting a read error; the protein here is obtained by translating the DNA. The rearrangement joins TRDV2 to TRDJ1, with D possibly matching TRDD1 (5 bases). The CDR3 sequence is 19 residues long. Looked up from germline, CDR1 is GEAIGNYY and CDR2 is EKD. The V end was cut by 8 bases, the J end by 0 bases, with 30 bases between. CDR3: CAYDLIVTGGLRDTDKLIF. In DNA form, the CDR3 reads TGTGCCTATGATCTTATAGTAACAGGCGGTTTACGGGACACCGATAAACTCATCTTT.

By frequency in the sample, this clone is hyperexpanded. The sample carries other DNA sequences with the same CDR3. The V gene is TRDV2, the J gene TRDJ1; 10 bases map to TRDD3. The junction had 14 bases not matched to a gene; V was cut back by 2 bases and J by 3 bases. Germline CDR1 reads GEAIGNYY; CDR2 reads EKD. This CDR3 has 18 residues. Here the CDR3 DNA reads TGTGCCTGTGACAAACTTACTGGGGGATCTCAGCTCGCCGATAAACTCATCTTT. As protein: CACDKLTGGSQLADKLIF.